This T cell receptor beta chain was obtained from a study of shared clonotypes between healthy human individuals. As regards this clone: No antigen is known for it.

Findings and caveats of the study: Richness estimates generally favored naive over memory subsets.

Trimming took 4 bases from V and 5 from J; bases not matched to a gene: 10. The V gene's germline CDR1 is SGHDT and CDR2 YYEEEE. CDR3 length: 15 residues. The protocol was immunoSEQ multiplex PCR, while the TCRdb copy is restricted to in-frame clones and leaves out a portion. The sample carries about 2,500,000 clones, around 90% recorded once. The receptor's source is a young man in good health. Input material: naive CD4+ T cells sorted from blood. Subset reported: CD45RA+ positively selected. The chain uses TRBV5-6 and TRBJ2-5; 8 bases are a match to TRBD1. The CDR3 coding sequence is TGTGCCAGCAGCCGGACAGGACAGGGTGCGGAGACCCAGTACTTC. Translation: CASSRTGQGAETQYF.